The rows below give T cell receptor beta chains drawn from one sample of a study of blood T cells in healthy people across ages. TCRdb analysed the 5' RACE reads with MiXCR anew, one entry per CDR3 protein. The sample holds 730,000 or so distinct CDR3 sequences, around 40% seen once. The sequenced material came from blood. The source is a woman aged 60-75 years in good health. The CDR3 runs from the conserved cysteine through the conserved F or W. The D gene is left open where the match is weak. Only part of the rows carry a size: once, few, many, or a class if the clone is expanded.

d_call,clone_size,j_call,v_call,cdr3_aa,cdr3_nt
-,-,TRBJ1-5,TRBV27,CASSRGMSNQPQHF,TGTGCCAGCAGTAGGGGGATGAGCAATCAGCCCCAGCATTTT
-,few,TRBJ1-2,TRBV7-9,CASSHGRVFGYTF,TGTGCCAGCAGCCATGGGCGGGTGTTTGGCTACACCTTC
-,-,TRBJ1-3,TRBV25-1,CASSEYLGNTIYF,TGTGCCAGCAGTGAATACCTCGGAAACACCATATATTTT
TRBD1,-,TRBJ1-1,TRBV28,CASRFYLGTGADEAFF,TGTGCCAGCAGGTTCTACCTAGGGACAGGGGCAGATGAAGCTTTCTTT
TRBD2,-,TRBJ2-3,TRBV5-1,CASSSRPSGGTGTQYF,TGCGCCAGCAGCTCCCGACCTAGCGGGGGCACAGGTACGCAGTATTTT
TRBD2,few,TRBJ2-1,TRBV5-4,CASSGRTSGRDNNEQFF,TGTGCCAGCAGCGGCAGGACTAGCGGGAGGGACAACAATGAGCAGTTCTTC
-,many,TRBJ2-7,TRBV20-1,CSARRSYEQYF,TGCAGTGCTAGGCGGTCCTACGAGCAGTACTTC
-,-,TRBJ2-1,TRBV14,CASKSQAGGNEQFF,TGTGCCAGCAAATCTCAGGCAGGGGGGAATGAGCAGTTCTTC
-,-,TRBJ2-7,TRBV20-1,CSARGYGNSLTEQYF,TGCAGTGCTAGAGGGTACGGCAATTCCCTTACCGAGCAGTACTTC
-,many,TRBJ2-1,TRBV29-1,CSVEGRVSDEQFF,TGCAGCGTTGAGGGCAGGGTGTCCGATGAGCAGTTCTTC